This T cell receptor beta chain comes out of a study of graft-versus-host responses after intestinal transplantation. With respect to this clone: The antigen is unknown.

Study findings and constraints: GvH clones were found in recipient marrow; some appeared first in ileum or blood.

CDR1 is MGHRA and CDR2 is YSYEKL in the germline V gene. Trimming stripped 3 bases from V and 3 bases from J, with 14 bases between. The CDR3 loop spans 15 amino acids. Profiling relied on immunoSEQ multiplex PCR, and the TCRdb table lists in-frame clones only, not all of them. The sample lists some 70,000 clones; around 86% were seen once. The gene calls are TRBV4-1 and TRBJ1-1; TRBD1 might be the D (6 bases). The receptor was isolated from a human donor who was the organ donor for an intestinal transplant. The specimen comprised unstimulated CD8+ T cells sorted from spleen or lymph node cells, sampled before transplant. The CDR3 protein is CASSQAQGRDTEAFF. CDR3 DNA sequence: TGCGCCAGCAGCCAGGCCCAGGGGAGAGACACTGAAGCTTTCTTT.